This T cell receptor (beta chain) was found in a study of PD-1 blockade in classical Hodgkin lymphoma. Germline assignment: CDR1 SGDLS and CDR2 YYNGEE. With 4 bases clipped from V and 1 base from J, the junction kept 10 bases outside the gene matches. This CDR3 has 17 residues. Time point meaning: newly diagnosed, previously untreated cHL patient sample. Untreated, newly diagnosed classical Hodgkin lymphoma PBMCs were comparators. The data were produced by immunoSEQ multiplex PCR, yet TCRdb's version contains in-frame clones alone and is incomplete. The table records around 26,000 clones, roughly 94% of them present only once.

Material for sequencing was peripheral blood mononuclear cells (PBMCs). The clonotype was recovered from a human donor with classical Hodgkin lymphoma. The J gene is TRBJ2-3, the V gene TRBV9, with 9 bases aligning to TRBD2. The chain's CDR3 is CASSPSRREGRTDTQYF. CDR3 nucleotides: TGTGCCAGCAGCCCATCACGGCGGGAGGGCCGCACAGATACGCAGTATTTT.